Presented here are 25 T cell receptor beta chains from one specimen sequenced in a study of blood T cell repertoires in COVID-19 (dated by TCRdb to between 2020 and 2021). Receptor amplification or capture employed the immunoSEQ multiplex PCR assay. TCRdb retrieved this table from immuneACCESS and kept in-frame rearrangements only. Not all clones are present; in checked studies, unresolved V genes account for under half, and no reason is known for the remainder. Across this sample there are a few hundred thousand clones, with nearly 90% seen only once. Clones ranked in the top ten supply about 14% of the sample. Input material: PBMCs or T cells enriched from blood (not recorded which). The receptors stem from a man aged 25-45 years who had been exposed to COVID-19.

The rearrangement links TRBV6-2 or TRBV6-3 to TRBJ1-2; 7 bases map to TRBD1. Losses at the gene ends were 5 bases for V and 5 bases for J; bases not matched to a gene: 14. The CDR3 extends over 16 amino acids. Germline V CDR1 and CDR2: MNHEY, SVGEGT. The CDR3 coding sequence is TGTGCCAGCAGTCAAATCGGACAGGCTGTAATATATGGCTACACCTTC. As protein: CASSQIGQAVIYGYTF.

The chain carries TRBV25-1 and TRBJ1-2; D uncertain. Germline lookup yields CDR1 MGHDK and CDR2 SYGVNS. CDR3 length: 12 residues. With 1 base removed from V and 5 bases from J, the gap between germline ends came to 5 bases. CDR3 bases: TGTGCCAGCAGTGAATTGGCATATGGCTACACCTTC. This codes for CASSELAYGYTF.

V usage is TRBV6-6 and J usage is TRBJ2-3; tentative D call: TRBD2 (5 bases). Germline CDR1 is MNHNY and CDR2 is SVGAGI (reference sequence). V was pared by 0 bases and J by 3 bases, with 13 bases between. CDR3 size: 16 residues. The CDR3 sequence is CASSYSTSLVTDTQYF. For the CDR3, the DNA is TGTGCCAGCAGTTACTCCACTAGTTTGGTGACAGATACGCAGTATTTT.

The V call is TRBV19, the J call TRBJ2-3; D remains unclear. V was shortened by 0 bases and J by 7 bases, with 5 bases between the two germline ends. The CDR3 is 12 residues long. Per the germline V gene, CDR1 is LNHDA and CDR2 is SQIVND (reference sequence). The CDR3 is CASSIDLNTQYF. CDR3 coding DNA: TGTGCCAGTAGTATAGATCTAAATACGCAGTATTTT. The whole variable domain, filled in from reference TRBV19 and TRBJ2-3, reads DGGITQSPKYLFRKEGQNVTLSCEQNLNHDAMYWYRQDPGQGLRLIYYSQIVNDFQKGDIAEGYSVSREKKESFPLTVTSAQKNPTAFYLCASSIDLNTQYFGPGTRLTVL.

The genes are TRBV5-6 and TRBJ2-3; 8 positions match TRBD2. With V trimmed by 3 bases and J by 3 bases, 9 bases remained unmatched. There are 16 residues in the CDR3. Germline CDR1 reads SGHDT; CDR2 reads YYEEEE. CDR3 sequence (DNA): TGTGCCAGCAGCTCTGGTACGGGACTAGGGACAGATACGCAGTATTTT. Translating gives CASSSGTGLGTDTQYF.

The rearrangement uses TRBV11-2 and TRBJ1-2; D gene unclear. Germline CDR1 is SGHAT and CDR2 is FQNNGV. This CDR3 is 15 amino acids long. V lost 3 bases and J 7 bases, leaving 18 bases between the germline ends. The CDR3 sequence is CASSFEGLTGSGYTF. The DNA for the CDR3 is TGTGCCAGCAGCTTCGAAGGTCTAACGGGTTCTGGCTACACCTTC.

This clone came up once. The chain couples TRBV13 to TRBJ2-3, with 8 bases lining up with TRBD1. The ends lost 10 bases at V and 0 bases at J; junction bases unmatched: 9. CDR1 and CDR2 (germline): PRHDT, FYEKMQ (reference sequence). The CDR3 has 15 amino acids. Here the CDR3 reads CATNQGAHSTDTQYF. Here the CDR3 DNA reads TGTGCCACTAATCAGGGGGCGCACAGCACAGATACGCAGTATTTT.

This clone has just a few counts. The chain couples TRBV5-1 to TRBJ1-2; D uncertain. Germline CDR1 is SGHRS and CDR2 is YFSETQ. V lost 0 bases, J lost 2 bases, and 11 bases lay in between. The CDR3 consists of 15 residues. CDR3 sequence reads: CASSLEPGANYGYTF. CDR3 in DNA: TGCGCCAGCAGCTTGGAACCGGGTGCGAACTATGGCTACACCTTC.

The rearrangement links TRBV16 to TRBJ1-1; D is unresolved. The CDR3 contains 16 residues. The germline V gene has CDR1 KGHSY and CDR2 FQNENV. V dropped 0 bases and J dropped 6 bases, with 17 bases sitting between them. CDR3 sequence: CASSQSESGRWAEAFF. As DNA, the CDR3 is TGTGCCAGCAGCCAATCGGAGTCGGGGAGGTGGGCTGAAGCTTTCTTT.

The gene calls are TRBV4-1 and TRBJ1-1, with 12 bases fitting TRBD1. This CDR3 spans 15 amino acids. From germline, CDR1 is MGHRA and CDR2 YSYEKL. The V and J ends lost 0 bases and 11 bases, in that order; junction bases with no gene match: 7. Here the CDR3 DNA reads TGCGCCAGCAGCCAAGATTGGGGACAGGGGGCCGAGGCTTTCTTT. Its translation is CASSQDWGQGAEAFF.

The genes are TRBV2 and TRBJ2-2; D not certain. The ends were cut back, 5 bases at V and 1 base at J, with 5 bases in the middle. Germline-derived CDR1 and CDR2 are SNHLY and FYNNEI. The CDR3 runs 13 residues. The CDR3 loop reads CASSSKNTGELFF. The CDR3 DNA reads TGTGCCAGCAGTTCAAAGAACACCGGGGAGCTGTTTTTT.

V usage is TRBV27 and J usage is TRBJ1-1; D might be TRBD1 (6 bases). CDR3 length equals 13 residues. The germline V and J ends were trimmed by 2 bases and 3 bases, with 7 bases remaining between them. Germline V gene sequence: CDR1 MNHEY, CDR2 SMNVEV (reference sequence). CDR3 DNA: TGTGCCAGCAGTTTAAAGGGGGACACTGAAGCTTTCTTT. Translation gives CASSLKGDTEAFF.

The chain is built from TRBV5-1 and TRBJ1-1, with 7 bases that match TRBD1. Trimming cost V 3 bases and J 6 bases; bases outside gene matches: 11. The germline V gene has CDR1 SGHRS and CDR2 YFSETQ. The CDR3 length is 15 residues. CDR3 DNA: TGCGCCAGCAGCTCTATGACAGGGACGCCCCCTGAAGCTTTCTTT. The encoded protein is CASSSMTGTPPEAFF. The full variable domain, rest sourced from reference TRBV5-1 and TRBJ1-1, is KAGVTQTPRYLIKTRGQQVTLSCSPISGHRSVSWYQQTPGQGLQFLFEYFSETQRNKGNFPGRFSGRQFSNSRSEMNVSTLELGDSALYLCASSSMTGTPPEAFFGQGTRLTVV.

This clone has just one count. The V and J genes are TRBV6-2 or TRBV6-3 and TRBJ2-3; 10 nucleotides align to TRBD2. The germline V gene has CDR1 MNHEY and CDR2 SVGEGT. J lost 4 bases, V lost 2 bases, and 12 bases had no gene match. The CDR3 spans 18 residues. The CDR3 region is CASSYLLRLAGEADTQYF. The DNA of the CDR3 is TGTGCCAGCAGTTACCTCTTGAGGCTAGCGGGAGAGGCAGATACGCAGTATTTT.

V and J are TRBV18 and TRBJ1-2, with TRBD1 matching over 11 bases. Trimming removed 3 bases from V and 4 bases from J; junction bases left unmatched: 7. CDR1 KGHSH and CDR2 LQKENI come from the germline V gene. This CDR3 is 16 amino acids long. The CDR3 sequence is CASSPYPGQGGYGYTF. The CDR3 DNA reads TGTGCCAGCTCACCTTACCCGGGACAGGGGGGCTATGGCTACACCTTC.

This rearrangement joins TRBV7-8 to TRBJ2-7; D remains unclear. This CDR3 contains 13 residues. Between the trimmed V and J ends, which lost 2 bases and 4 bases, there was a span of 9 bases. From germline, CDR1 is SGHVS and CDR2 FQNEAQ. The CDR3 spells CASSLTFEYEQYF. In nucleotides, the CDR3 is TGTGCCAGCAGCTTAACGTTCGAGTACGAGCAGTACTTC.

The chain employs TRBV5-1 and TRBJ2-7; the match to TRBD2 covers 9 bases. CDR1 and CDR2 (germline): SGHRS, YFSETQ. This CDR3 is 14 amino acids long. Germline trimming cut 4 bases from V and 5 bases from J; bases unmatched to any gene: 7. In nucleotides, the CDR3 is TGCGCCAGCAGCCCCGTGTTAGCGGGGGACGAGCAGTACTTC. Encoded protein: CASSPVLAGDEQYF.

The chain combines TRBV5-1 with TRBJ1-6; D is unclear. The length of the CDR3 is 16 residues. Between the trimmed V and J ends, which lost 4 bases and 4 bases, there was a span of 15 bases. Germline CDR1 reads SGHRS; CDR2 reads YFSETQ. The CDR3 nucleotides are TGCGCCAGCAGCCCTTCGGGAACAGTATATAATTCACCCCTCCACTTT. Its translation is CASSPSGTVYNSPLHF.

This chain uses TRBV2 with TRBJ1-2, with TRBD1 matching over 7 bases. Losses at the gene ends were 6 bases for V and 8 bases for J; bases not matched to a gene: 6. CDR1 and CDR2 (germline): SNHLY, FYNNEI. The CDR3 consists of 12 residues. The CDR3, as DNA: TGTGCCAGCAGGAGGGGGCGCGAAGGCTACACCTTC. Translated: CASRRGREGYTF.

The V and J genes are TRBV4-3 and TRBJ1-5; D gene unclear. Germline V gene data show CDR1 as LGHNA and CDR2 as YSLEER. The V and J ends lost 4 bases and 10 bases respectively, with 20 bases between them. There are 15 residues in the CDR3. CDR3 DNA sequence: TGCGCCAGCAGCCCTCGATTTTCTTCCGGGGATCCCCAGCATTTT. It specifies CASSPRFSSGDPQHF.

The V and J genes are TRBV4-1 and TRBJ2-3; D gene unclear. CDR1 MGHRA and CDR2 YSYEKL come from the germline V gene. V lost 3 bases and J lost 6, with 10 bases in between. This CDR3 is built from 13 residues. CDR3: CASSHLFPDTQYF. The DNA for the CDR3 is TGCGCCAGCAGCCACCTCTTTCCGGATACGCAGTATTTT.

Written as DNA, the CDR3 is TGTGCCAGCAGCTCCACAGGGAATGAGCAGTTCTTC. Translation: CASSSTGNEQFF. J is TRBJ2-1 and V is TRBV7-7; TRBD1 might be the D (6 bases). There are 12 residues in the CDR3. In germline, CDR1 is SSHAT, CDR2 FNYEAQ (reference sequence). V shed 4 bases and J shed 7 bases, with 8 bases lying between them.

The J gene is TRBJ1-2, the V gene TRBV4-1, with 7 nucleotides matching TRBD1. The ends lost 4 bases at V and 2 bases at J; junction bases unmatched: 10. This CDR3 is built from 16 residues. Per germline, CDR1 MGHRA and CDR2 YSYEKL. Here the CDR3 reads CASSRQPGGRNYGYTF. The CDR3 DNA reads as TGCGCCAGCAGCCGCCAGCCAGGGGGGAGGAACTATGGCTACACCTTC.

The chain joins TRBV2 to TRBJ2-7; D may be TRBD1 (5 bases). The V end lost 6 bases, the J end lost 1 base, and 19 bases lay between the germline ends. CDR3 length: 16 residues. Germline CDR1 reads SNHLY; CDR2 reads FYNNEI. As DNA, the CDR3 is TGTGCCAGCAGGGACCCCGGACAAGTGCCTTCCTACGAGCAGTACTTC. Encoded protein: CASRDPGQVPSYEQYF.

V gene TRBV5-1 combines with J gene TRBJ2-7, with 7 bases identical to TRBD1. The CDR3 is 13 amino acids. V shed 1 base and J 3 bases; nucleotides not matched to a gene: 1. CDR1 is SGHRS and CDR2 is YFSETQ in the germline V gene. For the CDR3, the DNA is TGCGCCAGCAGCTTGAGACAGGGCTACGAGCAGTACTTC. Residues: CASSLRQGYEQYF.